One sample yielded the 9 T cell receptor beta chains listed below, sequenced in a study of CD8 T cells in Susac syndrome. Random hexamers served to reverse transcribe roughly 0.5 to 1 ug RNA. TCRdb used MiXCR to reprocess the immunoSEQ multiplex PCR reads, holding one entry per CDR3 protein. There are some 130,000 distinct CDR3 sequences in the sample; approximately 95% occur only once, and about 0.18% lies in the top ten. Sequenced input: CD8+ T cells from PBMCs. The receptor set was obtained from a human donor with Susac syndrome.

V and J are TRBV9 and TRBJ2-7, with a possible D match to TRBD2 (5 bases). There are 14 residues in the CDR3. V dropped 4 bases and J dropped 2 bases, with 13 bases sitting between them. CDR1 and CDR2 (germline): SGDLS, YYNGEE. CDR3 in amino acids: CASSRGAGTYEQYF. Here the CDR3 DNA reads TGTGCCAGCAGCCGGGGTGCGGGTACCTACGAGCAGTACTTC. Combining the CDR3 with reference TRBV9 and TRBJ2-7 gives the whole variable domain DSGVTQTPKHLITATGQRVTLRCSPRSGDLSVYWYQQSLDQGLQFLIQYYNGEERAKGNILERFSAQQFPDLHSELNLSSLELGDSALYFCASSRGAGTYEQYFGPGTRLTVT.

This chain uses TRBV20-1 with TRBJ2-2; 7 bases are a match to TRBD1. Germline lookup yields CDR1 DFQATT and CDR2 SNEGSKA (reference sequence). CDR3 length: 15 residues. The V and J ends lost 3 bases and 1 base, in that order; junction bases with no gene match: 5. The CDR3 loop is CSASGDRQNTGELFF. The CDR3 DNA sequence: TGCAGTGCTAGTGGGGACAGACAGAACACCGGGGAGCTGTTTTTT.

V is TRBV13 and J is TRBJ2-7; D is perhaps TRBD1 (5 bases). The germline V gene encodes CDR1 PRHDT and CDR2 FYEKMQ (reference sequence). The CDR3 loop spans 15 amino acids. Between the trimmed V and J ends, which lost 4 bases and 4 bases, there was a span of 17 bases. CDR3 DNA sequence: TGTGCCAGCAGCTCGAACCATGGGGCATCTTACGAGCAGTACTTC. This gives the protein CASSSNHGASYEQYF.

The rearrangement uses TRBV9 and TRBJ2-1; weak D call: TRBD2 (8 bases). V lost 7 bases, J lost 4 bases, and 15 bases lay in between. The CDR3 consists of 14 residues. Per the germline V gene, CDR1 is SGDLS and CDR2 is YYNGEE. CDR3 in amino acids: CASGAGGQYNEQFF. CDR3 nucleotides: TGTGCCAGCGGCGCGGGGGGACAGTACAATGAGCAGTTCTTC.

V and J are TRBV12-5 and TRBJ2-5; D possibly corresponds to TRBD2 (5 bases). Trimming removed 1 base at V and 4 bases at J, with 16 bases between. Germline CDR1 LGHNT, CDR2 FRNRAP. The CDR3 consists of 16 residues. CDR3: CASGLETSFEGETQYF. The CDR3, as DNA: TGTGCTAGTGGTTTGGAGACATCCTTCGAGGGAGAGACCCAGTACTTC.

In the case of this clonotype: An end of the junction does not agree with germline; a read error may underlie this. This chain joins TRBV7-9 and TRBJ2-1, with no clear D. Germline loops: CDR1 SEHNR, CDR2 FQNEAQ (reference sequence). The CDR3 has 14 residues. The DNA for the CDR3 is TGTGCCAGCAGGTTAGCTGGGGTTTACAATGAGCAGTTCTTC. It codes for CASRLAGVYNEQFF.

The chain combines TRBV10-3 with TRBJ2-7; 10 nucleotides align to TRBD1. Per the germline V gene, CDR1 is ENHRY and CDR2 is SYGVKD. The trim removed 8 bases at V and 3 bases at J, leaving 4 bases unmatched. The CDR3 has 13 amino acids. The CDR3: CAIGQGDLYEQYF. Here the CDR3 DNA reads TGTGCCATCGGACAGGGGGATCTCTACGAGCAGTACTTC.

The chain couples TRBV9 to TRBJ2-5; possibly TRBD1 for D (6 bases). V was clipped by 0 bases and J by 5 bases, with 17 bases between them. The CDR3 is 16 amino acids. CDR1 is SGDLS, CDR2 YYNGEE, per germline. The CDR3 coding sequence is TGTGCCAGCAGCGTAGAGGGGGTAGTCCTCGGGGAGACCCAGTACTTC. It encodes CASSVEGVVLGETQYF.

This clonotype occurred a few times. The rearrangement uses TRBV12-3 or TRBV12-4 and TRBJ2-7; unclear D gene. The CDR3 has 12 amino acids. Trimming pared 6 bases from V and 2 bases from J, leaving 8 bases between. CDR3 nucleotides: TGTGCCAGCAGCCCAGGTCCCTACGAGCAGTACTTC. It encodes CASSPGPYEQYF.